This T cell receptor (beta chain) was identified in a study of T-cell reconstitution after alpha-beta-depleted transplantation in children. Study-level findings and limits: Reportedly, roughly two months post-transplant, alpha-beta T cells arose from several hundred expanded graft clones.

Researchers prepared the TCRbeta library using unique molecular identifiers, the study reports. Via MiXCR, TCRdb re-called the PCR reads, giving one row per CDR3 protein. This table holds a few hundred thousand distinct CDR3 sequences, 13% found once. Trimming removed 4 bases from V and 7 bases from J; junction bases left unmatched: 23. The germline CDR1 and CDR2 sequences are SGHAT and FQDESV (reference sequence). The length of the CDR3 is 20 residues. Only a few counts were recorded for this clonotype. Its target is unknown. The sequence was collected from a male patient between 10 and 17 years old who had a stem cell transplant for acute myeloid leukemia, so the T cells may come from the graft donor. The source was PBMCs, mostly from graft donor cells, collected 360 days after TCRalphabeta/CD19-depleted stem cell transplant. The chain is built from TRBV11-1 and TRBJ2-1, with 9 bases aligning to TRBD2. CDR3 nucleotides: TGTGCCAGCAGCTCAGGGGACGTGGGGCTCGATAGCGGGAGACGGAATGAGCAGTTCTTC. Translated, it gives CASSSGDVGLDSGRRNEQFF.